This TCR beta chain was obtained from a study of long-term antiretroviral therapy in people with HIV. Regarding this clone: Antigen unknown.

Germline-derived CDR1 and CDR2 are GTSNPN and SVGIG (reference sequence). CDR3 size: 12 residues. The V gene lost 0 bases and the J gene lost 4 bases, with 7 bases spanning the gap. Clinicians in the United States treated all participants with HIV. Study observations and caveats: ART-treated samples gained diversity yet remained below transplant donor controls.

Sequencing used immunoSEQ v3.0 at survey level. Only in-frame clones appear in the TCRdb table, and some are missing; sequencing was by immunoSEQ multiplex PCR. This sample has under 45,000 clones; about 94% occur once, and the top ten carry approximately 2%. The chain uses TRBV30 and TRBJ2-7; D is ambiguous. This clonotype was sampled from a man aged 25 to 40 with HIV. The specimen was unsorted PBMCs, collected about 9.1 years after starting antiretroviral therapy. CDR3 DNA: TGTGCCTGGAGTGTGGGGAAGTACGAGCAGTACTTC. Translation gives CAWSVGKYEQYF.